Listed below are T cell receptor beta chains from one sample, sequenced in a study of metastatic and nonmetastatic thyroid tumors. TCRdb reprocessed the PCR reads via MiXCR. The sample has about 11,000 clones; around 30% are singletons. Source material: tumor tissue. All receptors come from a male donor with papillary thyroid cancer or a benign thyroid nodule (not recorded which). Some clones in this sample may be carry-over from other donors' samples. Each CDR3 is given with its conserved first and last residue. D genes are given only for firm matches. A row's size may be missing; if present it is once, few, many or a size class.

>TRBJ2-5|.|TRBV4-2|many
TGTGCCAGCAGCCGCGCTTTGGAAGAGACCCAGTACTTC
CASSRALEETQYF
>TRBJ1-2|.|TRBV10-3|many
TGTGCCATCAGTGAGTCGGGGGTTGGCTACACCTTC
CAISESGVGYTF
>TRBJ2-1|.|TRBV6-1|medium-sized
TGTGCCAGTTTCCGGGACTTACACAACAATGAGCAGTTCTTC
CASFRDLHNNEQFF
>TRBJ1-2|TRBD1|TRBV5-1|.
TGCGCCAGCAGCTTTTCCGTCGTTCAGGGGGCGAACTATGGCTACACCTTC
CASSFSVVQGANYGYTF
>TRBJ2-5|.|TRBV12-3/TRBV12-4|.
TGTGCCAGCAATCGCCGGGATCAAGAGACCCAGTACTTC
CASNRRDQETQYF
>TRBJ1-3|.|TRBV12-3/TRBV12-4|.
TGTGCCAGCAGTCTTGGAAACACCATATATTTT
CASSLGNTIYF
>TRBJ1-5|TRBD1|TRBV20-1|many
TGCAGTGCTCCCAGGGGGAATAGCAATCAGCCCCAGCATTTT
CSAPRGNSNQPQHF
>TRBJ2-7|TRBD2|TRBV30|.
TGTGCCTGGAAGCGGGAGGGCCTGTACGAGCAATACTTC
CAWKREGLYEQYF
>TRBJ1-5|.|TRBV2|.
TGTGCCAGCAGTCCAGCGCAACCCTATAGCAATCAGCCCCAGCATTTT
CASSPAQPYSNQPQHF
>TRBJ2-7|.|TRBV5-1|once
TGCGCCAGCAGCTTGGCCCTAACAGGGACGAGGGAGCAGTACTTC
CASSLALTGTREQYF
>TRBJ2-7|.|TRBV30|.
TGTGCCTGGAGTCTAGGACAGATATACGAGCAGTACTTC
CAWSLGQIYEQYF
>TRBJ2-1|.|TRBV16|medium-sized
TGTGCCAGCAGCCATTTCCGGGAGATAATAGGCCGGAGGCAGTTCTTC
CASSHFREIIGRRQFF
>TRBJ1-2|TRBD1|TRBV5-4|many
TGTGCCAGCAGCCCCAATCCGGGACAGGGGAACTATGGCTACACCTTC
CASSPNPGQGNYGYTF
>TRBJ2-3|TRBD1|TRBV18|.
TGTGCCAGCTCACCACTTATGGCAGGGGGCCGGGATACGCAGTATTTT
CASSPLMAGGRDTQYF
>TRBJ1-5|TRBD1|TRBV29-1|many
TGCAGCGTGGACAGGGATCAGCCCCAGCATTTT
CSVDRDQPQHF
>TRBJ2-7|.|TRBV6-1|.
TGTGCCAGCGCGCCCTATGGTTACGAGCAGTACTTC
CASAPYGYEQYF
>TRBJ2-3|.|TRBV7-2|many
TGTGCCAGCAGCTTCAGTAGCACAGATACGCAGTATTTT
CASSFSSTDTQYF
>TRBJ1-6|.|TRBV10-2|many
TGCGCCAGCAGCCGGGACCTTAATTCACCCCTCCACTTT
CASSRDLNSPLHF
>TRBJ2-3|TRBD1|TRBV10-3|few
TGTGCCATCAGCCCCGGGACAGATTTGGATACGCAGTATTTT
CAISPGTDLDTQYF
>TRBJ2-6|.|TRBV30|once
TGTGCCTGGAGAGTCGTAGGCGCCGGGGCCAACGTCCTGACTTTC
CAWRVVGAGANVLTF
>TRBJ1-5|.|TRBV5-5|.
TGTGCCAGCAGCTTATTGGATGGGGGCAATCAGCCCCAGCATTTT
CASSLLDGGNQPQHF
>TRBJ2-3|TRBD2|TRBV3-1|few
TGTGCCAGCAGCCAAGATAACTGGCTAGCGGGAGGGTATACGGGCACAGATACGCAGTATTTT
CASSQDNWLAGGYTGTDTQYF
>TRBJ2-3|TRBD2|TRBV6-5|few
TGTGCCACCACGGGACTAGCGGGGTATACTAGCACAGATACGCAGTATTTT
CATTGLAGYTSTDTQYF
>TRBJ2-5|.|TRBV13|.
TGTGCCAGCAGGAAGGGCGGGGCCGGGGAGACCCAGTACTTC
CASRKGGAGETQYF
>TRBJ2-7|TRBD2|TRBV6-1|.
TGTGCCAGCAGTCACTTGGGGAGCCTACCGGGAGGCTACGAGCAATACTTC
CASSHLGSLPGGYEQYF
>TRBJ2-5|TRBD2|TRBV20-1|.
TGCAGTGCTAGAGGCCTTAGGAGCGGGAGGGGATTTGGAGAGACCCAGTACTTC
CSARGLRSGRGFGETQYF
>TRBJ1-1|TRBD1|TRBV6-1|.
TGTGCCAGCAGCCCAATCAGGGGGCCTGAAGCTTTCTTT
CASSPIRGPEAFF
>TRBJ2-1|TRBD1|TRBV6-5|few
TGTGCCAGCATTTCCATAGCTAGGCGCAGGGGGATCTACAATGAGCAGTTCTTC
CASISIARRRGIYNEQFF
>TRBJ2-1|TRBD1|TRBV9|.
TGTGCCAGCAGCGACCCGGGACAGGCTTCGGAGCAGTTCTTC
CASSDPGQASEQFF
>TRBJ1-3|.|TRBV19|large
TGTGCCAGTAGTATCGGGGGACACACCATATATTTT
CASSIGGHTIYF
>TRBJ2-1|TRBD2|TRBV7-6|.
TGTGCCAGCAGCTCCCCGTTAGCGGGCTACAATGAGCAGTTCTTC
CASSSPLAGYNEQFF
>TRBJ2-7|.|TRBV6-1|few
TGTGCCAGCAGATATTCCTCGGGGGGCCTCTACGAGCAGTACTTC
CASRYSSGGLYEQYF
>TRBJ2-1|TRBD2|TRBV18|many
TGTGCCAGCTCTCAGACTAGCGGGAGATACAATGAGCAGTTCTTC
CASSQTSGRYNEQFF
>TRBJ1-2|TRBD1|TRBV28|.
TGTGCCAGCAGTCAACAGGGGCTTGGCTACACCTTC
CASSQQGLGYTF
>TRBJ2-7|.|TRBV6-2/TRBV6-3|few
TGTGCCAGTAGTTACTTAACCTACGAGCAGTACTTC
CASSYLTYEQYF
>TRBJ1-1|.|TRBV30|.
TGTGCCTGGAGGGGCCGGGACTCTAGATGGGCTTTCTTT
CAWRGRDSRWAFF
>TRBJ2-2|.|TRBV4-1|.
TGCGCCAGCAGCCAAGCTCAGAACACCGGGGAGCTGTTTTTT
CASSQAQNTGELFF
>TRBJ2-5|TRBD2|TRBV2|many
TGTGCCAGCAGGTCCGGGACTAGGGGGGGGTTCCAAGAGACCCAGTACTTC
CASRSGTRGGFQETQYF
>TRBJ1-2|.|TRBV7-9|medium-sized
TGTGCCAGCAGCTTCGCCAGGGCTAACTATGGCTACACCTTC
CASSFARANYGYTF
>TRBJ2-1|.|TRBV27|many
TGTGCCAGCAGTCCCCTCCTAAGCTCCTACAATGAGCAGTTCTTC
CASSPLLSSYNEQFF
>TRBJ2-2|.|TRBV27|.
TGTGCCAGCAGGAATCTAGCCGGAGAGGAGCTGTTTTTT
CASRNLAGEELFF
>TRBJ1-1|.|TRBV25-1|many
TGTGCCAGCAGTGATCTCCTAACGGGGAACACTGAAGCTTTCTTT
CASSDLLTGNTEAFF
>TRBJ2-5|.|TRBV20-1|.
TGCAGTGCTAGAGATGTCGACTGGGGCCAAGAGACCCAGTACTTC
CSARDVDWGQETQYF
>TRBJ2-7|.|TRBV30|.
TGTGCCTGGAGTGCGGACGGGCCCTACGAGCAGTACTTC
CAWSADGPYEQYF
>TRBJ1-5|.|TRBV4-2|.
TGTGCCAGCAGCCTAGAGGGGGAAATCTTTAATCAGCCCCAGCATTTT
CASSLEGEIFNQPQHF
>TRBJ1-5|TRBD1|TRBV2|once
TGTGCCAGCAGTGGGCCGGGACAGTCCTACGGCCCTAGCAATCAGCCCCAGCATTTT
CASSGPGQSYGPSNQPQHF
>TRBJ1-1|TRBD1|TRBV12-3/TRBV12-4|large
TGTGCCAGCAGTTCCACCGGGACAGGGGGCACTGAAGCTTTCTTT
CASSSTGTGGTEAFF
>TRBJ2-3|.|TRBV10-1|medium-sized
TGCGCCAGCAGTGAGTCGCGGATTAGCGCAGATACGCAGTATTTT
CASSESRISADTQYF
>TRBJ2-5|TRBD1|TRBV6-1|medium-sized
TGTGCCAGCAGTCCGCGGACAGGGTCGGAACAAGAGACCCAGTACTTC
CASSPRTGSEQETQYF
>TRBJ1-2|TRBD1|TRBV28|few
TGTGCCAGCAAGTCAGGGGGCTCTGGCTATGGCTACACCTTC
CASKSGGSGYGYTF